This entry lists 28 T cell receptor beta chains sequenced from one sample in a study of blood T cell repertoires in COVID-19. TCRdb's copy holds only in-frame clones and misses some; the assay was immunoSEQ multiplex PCR. The sample includes 150,000 to 200,000 clones, approximately 86% of them seen just once. Sample: peripheral blood. These receptors all stem from a man between 65 and 85 years old with active or convalescent COVID-19.

This rearrangement joins TRBV4-3 to TRBJ2-3, with D possibly being TRBD1 (5 bases). This CDR3 has 16 residues. Germline V gives CDR1 LGHNA, CDR2 YSLEER. V gave up 3 bases and J gave up 3 bases, with 16 bases separating them. The CDR3 nucleotides are TGCGCCAGCAGCCAGTCCAGTGCAGGGCCTACAGATACGCAGTATTTT. Translation gives CASSQSSAGPTDTQYF.

V usage is TRBV19 and J usage is TRBJ2-6; D uncertain. CDR3 length: 17 amino acids. Germline values: CDR1 LNHDA, CDR2 SQIVND (reference sequence). With 2 bases removed from V and 0 bases from J, the gap between germline ends came to 11 bases. CDR3 amino acids: CASSITDPGSGANVLTF. As DNA, the CDR3 is TGTGCCAGTAGTATAACAGACCCAGGCTCTGGGGCCAACGTCCTGACTTTC. The full variable domain, with the rest looked up from reference TRBV19 and TRBJ2-6, is DGGITQSPKYLFRKEGQNVTLSCEQNLNHDAMYWYRQDPGQGLRLIYYSQIVNDFQKGDIAEGYSVSREKKESFPLTVTSAQKNPTAFYLCASSITDPGSGANVLTFGAGSRLTVL.

The chain is built from TRBV19 and TRBJ2-7; D remains unclear. The CDR3 extends over 14 amino acids. Per germline, CDR1 LNHDA and CDR2 SQIVND (reference sequence). Trimming left V 7 bases short and J 2 bases short, with 15 bases between. CDR3 residues: CASNSGTAPYEQYF. DNA for the CDR3: TGTGCCAGTAATTCTGGAACAGCCCCCTACGAGCAGTACTTC.

This chain joins TRBV2 and TRBJ2-1, with 9 bases fitting TRBD1. The trim removed 6 bases at V and 1 base at J, leaving 7 bases unmatched. The CDR3 runs to 16 residues. The V gene's germline CDR1 is SNHLY and CDR2 FYNNEI. CDR3 coding DNA: TGTGCCAGCAGCCCAAGGGGGACAGGGTCCTACAATGAGCAGTTCTTC. Translation gives CASSPRGTGSYNEQFF. Drawing the rest from reference TRBV2 and TRBJ2-1, the complete variable domain is EPEVTQTPSHQVTQMGQEVILRCVPISNHLYFYWYRQILGQKVEFLVSFYNNEISEKSEIFDDQFSVERPDGSNFTLKIRSTKLEDSAMYFCASSPRGTGSYNEQFFGPGTRLTVL.

V and J are TRBV11-2 and TRBJ1-3; 8 bases are shared with TRBD1. Germline loops: CDR1 SGHAT, CDR2 FQNNGV. This CDR3 is 15 amino acids long. V trimming: 5 bases; J trimming: 1 base; junction bases outside the gene matches: 4. The CDR3 coding sequence is TGTGCCAGCAGCACCCGGACAGGGTCTGGAAACACCATATATTTT. Protein sequence: CASSTRTGSGNTIYF.

This clone has a handful of counts. The V and J genes are TRBV19 and TRBJ2-5, with 7 bases that match TRBD1. The V segment lost 6 bases and the J segment 5 bases; nucleotides outside the gene matches: 6. The CDR3 is made up of 13 amino acids. CDR1 LNHDA and CDR2 SQIVND come from the germline V gene (reference sequence). The CDR3 DNA sequence: TGTGCCAGTAGAAAGGGGGCATTGGAGACCCAGTACTTC. The encoded protein is CASRKGALETQYF.

The gene calls are TRBV29-1 and TRBJ2-7; no reliable D call. CDR1 is SQVTM, CDR2 ANQGSEA, per germline. The CDR3 spans 10 residues. The germline V and J ends were trimmed by 4 bases and 5 bases, with 6 bases remaining between them. CDR3 sequence (DNA): TGCAGCGTTGTTCGAGACGAGCAGTACTTC. It yields the protein CSVVRDEQYF.

The chain employs TRBV12-3 or TRBV12-4 and TRBJ1-2, with D uncertain. CDR3 length: 13 amino acids. The V and J ends lost 3 bases and 6 bases respectively, with 11 bases between them. The CDR3, as DNA: TGTGCCAGCAGTTTCCCCCCCCTCCATGGCTACACCTTC. Its protein is CASSFPPLHGYTF.

This chain joins TRBV3-1 (or the pseudogene TRBV3-2) and TRBJ1-3, with TRBD1 identical over 12 bases. Unmatched junction bases numbered 8, after V lost 1 base and J lost 4 bases. The CDR3 totals 18 residues. The germline V gene has CDR1 LGHDT and CDR2 YNNKEL (reference sequence). CDR3 amino acids: CASSQAPGTGGRGNTIYF. The CDR3 DNA reads as TGTGCCAGCAGCCAAGCCCCCGGGACAGGGGGCCGGGGAAACACCATATATTTT.

In the case of this clone: This sample includes further DNA sequences coding for the same CDR3. The chain employs TRBV20-1 and TRBJ2-7; D may be TRBD2 (6 bases). With 2 bases removed from V and 7 bases from J, the gap between germline ends came to 9 bases. The CDR3 runs 11 residues. Germline V gene lookup returns CDR1 DFQATT and CDR2 SNEGSKA (reference sequence). CDR3 DNA sequence: TGCAGTGCTAGATCGGGGGTTGAGCAGTACTTC. Amino acids: CSARSGVEQYF.

A single count supports this clone. The chain's CDR3 is CASSMGQGNQPQHF. CDR3 sequence (DNA): TGTGCCAGCAGTATGGGGCAGGGTAACCAGCCCCAGCATTTT. This sequence joins TRBV6-2 or TRBV6-3 and TRBJ1-5; a weak D match, TRBD1 (5 bases). V lost 5 bases and J lost 7, with 15 bases in between. The CDR3 extends over 14 amino acids. Germline CDR1 is MNHEY and CDR2 is SVGEGT.

The gene calls are TRBV30 and TRBJ1-2; 7 nucleotides align to TRBD1. The J segment lost 7 bases and the V segment lost 4 bases, leaving 9 bases of the junction unmatched. Germline values: CDR1 GTSNPN, CDR2 SVGIG (reference sequence). CDR3 length: 13 amino acids. The CDR3 bases are TGTGCCTGGACCCGTGGACAGGTGGCTGGCTACACCTTC. Translating gives CAWTRGQVAGYTF. The variable domain in full, with the rest retrieved from reference TRBV30 and TRBJ1-2, is SQTIHQWPATLVQPVGSPLSLECTVEGTSNPNLYWYRQAAGRGLQLLFYSVGIGQISSEVPQNLSASRPQDRQFILSSKKLLLSDSGFYLCAWTRGQVAGYTFGSGTRLTVV.

This chain uses TRBV2 with TRBJ2-7; perhaps TRBD1 as D (5 bases). Trimming removed 4 bases at V and 6 bases at J, with 13 bases between. The length of the CDR3 is 13 residues. The germline V gene encodes CDR1 SNHLY and CDR2 FYNNEI. The CDR3 sequence is CASSGTILTEQYF. Written as DNA, the CDR3 is TGTGCCAGCAGTGGGACAATTCTCACCGAGCAGTACTTC.

The V call is TRBV4-1, the J call TRBJ2-3; 8 positions match TRBD2. CDR1 is MGHRA and CDR2 is YSYEKL in the germline V gene. The CDR3 runs 17 residues. The V and J ends lost 4 bases and 2 bases, in that order; junction bases with no gene match: 11. The CDR3 DNA reads as TGCGCCAGCAGCCTCGGACCAGCGGGAGAATACACAGATACGCAGTATTTT. The encoded protein is CASSLGPAGEYTDTQYF.

This chain uses TRBV9 with TRBJ2-3, with 7 bases identical to TRBD2. After removal of 7 bases from V and 5 bases from J, the junction contained 19 bases not matched to a gene. The CDR3 is 17 amino acids. Germline values: CDR1 SGDLS, CDR2 YYNGEE. In nucleotides, the CDR3 is TGTGCCAGCGCAGTAGGTCCGGGCGGGAGAACCTTAGATACGCAGTATTTT. It specifies CASAVGPGGRTLDTQYF.

The chain is built from TRBV7-2 and TRBJ1-3; D unclear. Per germline, CDR1 SGHTA and CDR2 FQGNSA. Between the trimmed V and J ends, which lost 2 bases and 0 bases, there was a span of 11 bases. This CDR3 has 16 amino acids. The CDR3 here is CASSLTGRPSGNTIYF. Here the CDR3 DNA reads TGTGCCAGCAGCTTAACGGGTCGGCCCTCTGGAAACACCATATATTTT.

This rearrangement joins TRBV14 to TRBJ2-7; a possible D gene is TRBD2 (6 bases). V was pared by 3 bases and J by 4 bases, with 7 bases between. Germline assignment: CDR1 SGHDN and CDR2 FVKESK. The CDR3 loop spans 12 amino acids. The CDR3 sequence is CASSQDYYEQYF. CDR3 sequence (DNA): TGTGCCAGCAGCCAGGACTATTACGAGCAGTACTTC.

The rearrangement joins TRBV18 to TRBJ2-1, with D perhaps matching TRBD1 (6 bases). Germline loops: CDR1 KGHSH, CDR2 LQKENI. The germline V and J ends were trimmed by 5 bases and 5 bases, with 13 bases remaining between them. This CDR3 contains 14 residues. The DNA of the CDR3 is TGTGCCAGCTCAGCAGGACAGTCCAACAATGAGCAGTTCTTC. Residues: CASSAGQSNNEQFF.

The chain combines TRBV19 with TRBJ2-2; perhaps TRBD2 as D (6 bases). The CDR3 runs 17 residues. The ends were cut back, 2 bases at V and 3 bases at J, with 16 bases in the middle. Per germline, CDR1 LNHDA and CDR2 SQIVND (reference sequence). The chain's CDR3 is CASSITRETQYTGELFF. The CDR3 DNA follows: TGTGCCAGTAGTATAACTCGGGAGACCCAGTACACCGGGGAGCTGTTTTTT. The whole variable domain, remainder taken from reference TRBV19 and TRBJ2-2, is DGGITQSPKYLFRKEGQNVTLSCEQNLNHDAMYWYRQDPGQGLRLIYYSQIVNDFQKGDIAEGYSVSREKKESFPLTVTSAQKNPTAFYLCASSITRETQYTGELFFGEGSRLTVL.

This clone was observed once. The chain is built from TRBV19 and TRBJ2-2; 15 bases are a match to TRBD2. Germline V CDR1 and CDR2: LNHDA, SQIVND (reference sequence). J lost 0 bases, V lost 4 bases, and 3 bases had no gene match. The CDR3 is made up of 18 amino acids. For the CDR3, the DNA is TGTGCCAGTAGTACTCGGACTAGCGGGAGGGCGAACACCGGGGAGCTGTTTTTT. Encoded protein: CASSTRTSGRANTGELFF.

The V and J genes are TRBV2 and TRBJ1-2; possibly TRBD1 for D (6 bases). Germline V gives CDR1 SNHLY, CDR2 FYNNEI. The CDR3 is made up of 13 amino acids. V lost 6 bases and J 2 bases, leaving 10 bases between the germline ends. Written as DNA, the CDR3 is TGTGCCAGCAGGGACACAGGGAACTATGGCTACACCTTC. Translated: CASRDTGNYGYTF.

The gene calls are TRBV3-1 (or the pseudogene TRBV3-2) and TRBJ1-6; D unresolved. The ends were cut back, 3 bases at V and 7 bases at J, with 13 bases in the middle. The CDR3 sequence is 15 residues long. Germline CDR1 is LGHDT and CDR2 is YNNKEL (reference sequence). The CDR3 is CASSQGGFRNSPLHF. The CDR3 DNA sequence: TGTGCCAGCAGCCAGGGAGGCTTTCGCAATTCACCCCTCCACTTT.

This clone was seen a few times. V gene TRBV2 combines with J gene TRBJ1-2; no firm D call. The ends were cut back, 1 base at V and 3 bases at J, with 6 bases in the middle. This CDR3 is built from 13 residues. CDR1 is SNHLY, CDR2 FYNNEI, per germline. CDR3 nucleotide sequence: TGTGCCAGCAGTGAAGTGCAGTACTATGGCTACACCTTC. Translating it yields CASSEVQYYGYTF.

The V call is TRBV5-1, the J call TRBJ2-7; 11 positions match TRBD2. CDR1 and CDR2 (germline): SGHRS, YFSETQ. V lost 7 bases to trimming and J lost 2 bases; unmatched junction nucleotides: 8. The CDR3 is made up of 15 amino acids. Written as DNA, the CDR3 is TGCGCCAGCTTAGCGGGAGGGCCTAACCCCTACGAGCAGTACTTC. It is translated as CASLAGGPNPYEQYF.

DNA of the CDR3: TGCGCCAGCAGCTTTGGCCCAAGGGACGGGGGACAGGGTACCTACGAGCAGTACTTC. Protein product: CASSFGPRDGGQGTYEQYF. The chain has TRBV5-1 and TRBJ2-7; 9 nucleotides match TRBD1. Germline V gene data show CDR1 as SGHRS and CDR2 as YFSETQ. V was clipped by 2 bases and J by 2 bases; unmatched bases: 17. CDR3 length equals 19 residues.

The chain combines TRBV4-1 with TRBJ1-1; 7 positions match TRBD1. The CDR3 totals 16 residues. V lost 1 base and J lost 7; bases outside the gene matches: 12. Germline CDR1 is MGHRA and CDR2 is YSYEKL. CDR3 sequence: CASSQVRQGRRDEAFF. The CDR3, as DNA: TGCGCCAGCAGCCAAGTAAGACAGGGTAGACGGGATGAAGCTTTCTTT.

The CDR3 DNA follows: TGTGCCAGCAGCCAAGAGGTGGGGCGCGGTTGGGAGACCCAGTACTTC. Its translation: CASSQEVGRGWETQYF. V gene TRBV3-1 (or the pseudogene TRBV3-2) combines with J gene TRBJ2-5; D is possibly TRBD1 (5 bases). From germline, CDR1 is LGHDT and CDR2 YNNKEL (reference sequence). Deletions cut 0 bases from V and 5 bases from J, with 16 bases between. This CDR3 comprises 16 residues.

The J gene is TRBJ1-5, the V gene TRBV7-9, with a weak D call TRBD1 (5 bases). Looked up from germline, CDR1 is SEHNR and CDR2 is FQNEAQ (reference sequence). V shed 5 bases and J shed 3 bases, with 11 bases lying between them. There are 14 residues in the CDR3. The CDR3 DNA reads as TGTGCCAGCAGCGGGGCAGGATCCAATCAGCCCCAGCATTTT. As protein: CASSGAGSNQPQHF.